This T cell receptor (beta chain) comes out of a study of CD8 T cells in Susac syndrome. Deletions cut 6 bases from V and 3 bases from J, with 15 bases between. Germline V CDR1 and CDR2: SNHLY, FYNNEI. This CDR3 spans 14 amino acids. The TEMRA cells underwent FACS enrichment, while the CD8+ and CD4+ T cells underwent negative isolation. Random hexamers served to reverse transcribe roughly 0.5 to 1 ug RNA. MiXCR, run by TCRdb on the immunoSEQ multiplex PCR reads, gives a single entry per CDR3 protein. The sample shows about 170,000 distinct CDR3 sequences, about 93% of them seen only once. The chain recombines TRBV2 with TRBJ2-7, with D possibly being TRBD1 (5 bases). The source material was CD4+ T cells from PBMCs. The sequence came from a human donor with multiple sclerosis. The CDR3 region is CASSQGPDSYEQYF. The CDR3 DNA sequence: TGTGCCAGCAGCCAGGGCCCAGACAGCTACGAGCAGTACTTC.